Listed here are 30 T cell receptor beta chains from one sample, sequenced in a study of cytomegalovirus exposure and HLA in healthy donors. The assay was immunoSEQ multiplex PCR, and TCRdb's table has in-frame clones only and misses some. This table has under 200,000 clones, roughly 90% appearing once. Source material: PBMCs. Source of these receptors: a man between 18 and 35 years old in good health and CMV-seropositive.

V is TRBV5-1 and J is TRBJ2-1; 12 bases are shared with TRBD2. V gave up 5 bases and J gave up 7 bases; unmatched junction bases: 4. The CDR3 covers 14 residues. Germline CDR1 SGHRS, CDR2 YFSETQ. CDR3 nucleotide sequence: TGCGCCAGCAGTAGGACTAGCGGGACTAATGAGCAGTTCTTC. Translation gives CASSRTSGTNEQFF.

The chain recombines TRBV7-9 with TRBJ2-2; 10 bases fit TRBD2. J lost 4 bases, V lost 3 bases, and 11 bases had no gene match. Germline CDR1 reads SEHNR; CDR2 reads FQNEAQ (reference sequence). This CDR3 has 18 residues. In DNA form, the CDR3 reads TGTGCCAGCAGCTTTATCCCCCGTCTAGCGGGAGCCACCGGGGAGCTGTTTTTT. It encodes CASSFIPRLAGATGELFF.

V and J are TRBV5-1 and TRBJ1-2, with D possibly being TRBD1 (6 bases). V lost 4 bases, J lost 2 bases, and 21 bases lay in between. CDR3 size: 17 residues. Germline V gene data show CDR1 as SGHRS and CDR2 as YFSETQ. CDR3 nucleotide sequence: TGCGCCAGCAGCCTATTCGGTCGGACAGACCCAAACTATGGCTACACCTTC. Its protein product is CASSLFGRTDPNYGYTF.

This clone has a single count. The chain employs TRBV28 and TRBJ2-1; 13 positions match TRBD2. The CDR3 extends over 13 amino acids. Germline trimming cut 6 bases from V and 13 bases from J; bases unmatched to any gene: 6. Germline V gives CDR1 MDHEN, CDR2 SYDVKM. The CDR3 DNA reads TGTGCCAGCAGCCTCCGGACTAGCGGGAGTCAGTTCTTC. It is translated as CASSLRTSGSQFF.

CDR3 in DNA: TGTGCCAGCACGCTAAGGCGGACAGGGGCCCGGGGGGCCAATCAGCCCCAGCATTTT. Amino acid sequence: CASTLRRTGARGANQPQHF. The chain is built from TRBV6-4 and TRBJ1-5; 9 nucleotides align to TRBD1. J lost 3 bases, V lost 7 bases, and 19 bases had no gene match. In germline, CDR1 is MRHNA, CDR2 SNTAGT. The CDR3 length is 19 residues.

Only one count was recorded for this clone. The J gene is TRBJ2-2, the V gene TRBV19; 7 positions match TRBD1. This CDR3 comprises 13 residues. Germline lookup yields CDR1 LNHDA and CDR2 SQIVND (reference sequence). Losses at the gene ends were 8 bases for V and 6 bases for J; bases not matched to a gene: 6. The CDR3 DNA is TGTGCCAGTGGCACAGGGGATCCCGGGGAGCTGTTTTTT. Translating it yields CASGTGDPGELFF. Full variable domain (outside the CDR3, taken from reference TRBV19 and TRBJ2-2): DGGITQSPKYLFRKEGQNVTLSCEQNLNHDAMYWYRQDPGQGLRLIYYSQIVNDFQKGDIAEGYSVSREKKESFPLTVTSAQKNPTAFYLCASGTGDPGELFFGEGSRLTVL.

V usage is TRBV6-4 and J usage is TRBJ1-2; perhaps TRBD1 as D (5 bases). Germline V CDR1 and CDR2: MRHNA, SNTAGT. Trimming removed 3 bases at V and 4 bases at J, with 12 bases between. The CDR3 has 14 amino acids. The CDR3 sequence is CASSEAGGSYGYTF. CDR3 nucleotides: TGTGCCAGCAGTGAGGCCGGGGGGTCCTATGGCTACACCTTC.

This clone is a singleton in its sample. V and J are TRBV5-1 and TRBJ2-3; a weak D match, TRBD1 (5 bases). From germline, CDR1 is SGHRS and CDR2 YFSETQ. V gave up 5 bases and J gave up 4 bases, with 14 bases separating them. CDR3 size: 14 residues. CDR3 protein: CASSFGRGSDTQYF. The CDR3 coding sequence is TGCGCCAGCAGTTTCGGTAGGGGTTCAGATACGCAGTATTTT.

CDR3 bases: TGTGCCAGCAGTGGGAAGCGGGAGAGGTCCTACAATGAGCAGTTCTTC. Amino acids: CASSGKRERSYNEQFF. The chain combines TRBV2 with TRBJ2-1; 8 bases are shared with TRBD2. Germline V lookup: CDR1 SNHLY, CDR2 FYNNEI. CDR3 length: 16 amino acids. V was pared by 4 bases and J by 1 base, with 6 bases of the junction left unmatched.

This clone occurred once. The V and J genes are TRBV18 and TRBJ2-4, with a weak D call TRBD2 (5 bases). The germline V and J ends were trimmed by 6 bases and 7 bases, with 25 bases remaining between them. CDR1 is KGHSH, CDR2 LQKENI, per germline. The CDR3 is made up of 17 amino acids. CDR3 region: CASSPTGILSKENIQYF. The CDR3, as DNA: TGTGCCAGCTCGCCGACCGGGATACTAAGCAAGGAGAACATTCAGTACTTC.

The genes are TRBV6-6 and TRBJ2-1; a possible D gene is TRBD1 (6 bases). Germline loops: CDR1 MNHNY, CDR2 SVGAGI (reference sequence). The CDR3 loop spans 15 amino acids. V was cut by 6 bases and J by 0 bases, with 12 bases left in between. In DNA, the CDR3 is TGTGCCAGCAGCCAGGGGAGATCCTCCTACAATGAGCAGTTCTTC. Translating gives CASSQGRSSYNEQFF.

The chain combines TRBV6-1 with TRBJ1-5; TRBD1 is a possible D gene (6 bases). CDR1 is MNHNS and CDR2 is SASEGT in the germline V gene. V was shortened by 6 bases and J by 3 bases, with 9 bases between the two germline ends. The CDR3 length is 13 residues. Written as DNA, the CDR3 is TGTGCCAGCAGGGACAGAATCAATCAGCCCCAGCATTTT. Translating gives CASRDRINQPQHF.

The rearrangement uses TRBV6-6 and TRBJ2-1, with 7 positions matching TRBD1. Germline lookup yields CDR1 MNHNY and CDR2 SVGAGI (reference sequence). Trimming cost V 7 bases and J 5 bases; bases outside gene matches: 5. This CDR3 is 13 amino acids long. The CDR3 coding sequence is TGTGCCAGCATGGAGACAGGGCACAATGAGCAGTTCTTC. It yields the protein CASMETGHNEQFF.

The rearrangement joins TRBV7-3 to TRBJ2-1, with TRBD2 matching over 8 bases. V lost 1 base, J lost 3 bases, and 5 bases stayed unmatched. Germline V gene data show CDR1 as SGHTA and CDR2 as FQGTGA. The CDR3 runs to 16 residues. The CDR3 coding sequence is TGTGCCAGCAGCTTAAATGGCGGGGGGATCTACAATGAGCAGTTCTTC. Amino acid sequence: CASSLNGGGIYNEQFF.

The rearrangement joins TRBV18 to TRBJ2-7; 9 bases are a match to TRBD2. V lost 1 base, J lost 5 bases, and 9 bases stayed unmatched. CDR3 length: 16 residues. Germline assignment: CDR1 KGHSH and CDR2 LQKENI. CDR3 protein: CASSPQGAGGSDEQYF. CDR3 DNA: TGTGCCAGCTCACCACAGGGAGCGGGAGGAAGCGACGAGCAGTACTTC.

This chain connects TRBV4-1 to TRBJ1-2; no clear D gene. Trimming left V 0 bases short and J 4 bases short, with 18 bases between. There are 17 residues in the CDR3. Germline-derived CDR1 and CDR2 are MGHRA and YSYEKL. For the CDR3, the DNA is TGCGCCAGCAGCCAAGAAATTAAGAGGAAGGAGATCTATGGCTACACCTTC. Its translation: CASSQEIKRKEIYGYTF.

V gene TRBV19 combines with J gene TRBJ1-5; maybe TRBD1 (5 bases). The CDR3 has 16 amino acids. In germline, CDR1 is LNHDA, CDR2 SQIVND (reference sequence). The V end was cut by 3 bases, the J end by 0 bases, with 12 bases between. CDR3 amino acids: CASSIQGGASNQPQHF. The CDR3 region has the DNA TGTGCCAGTAGTATTCAGGGCGGCGCTAGCAATCAGCCCCAGCATTTT. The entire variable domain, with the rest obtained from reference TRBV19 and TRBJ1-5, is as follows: DGGITQSPKYLFRKEGQNVTLSCEQNLNHDAMYWYRQDPGQGLRLIYYSQIVNDFQKGDIAEGYSVSREKKESFPLTVTSAQKNPTAFYLCASSIQGGASNQPQHFGDGTRLSIL.

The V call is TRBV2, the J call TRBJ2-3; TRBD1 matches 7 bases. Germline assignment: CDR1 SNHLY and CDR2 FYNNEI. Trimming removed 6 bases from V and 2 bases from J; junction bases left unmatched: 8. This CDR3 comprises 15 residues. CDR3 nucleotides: TGTGCCAGCAGGAGGACAGGATGGAACACAGATACGCAGTATTTT. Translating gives CASRRTGWNTDTQYF.

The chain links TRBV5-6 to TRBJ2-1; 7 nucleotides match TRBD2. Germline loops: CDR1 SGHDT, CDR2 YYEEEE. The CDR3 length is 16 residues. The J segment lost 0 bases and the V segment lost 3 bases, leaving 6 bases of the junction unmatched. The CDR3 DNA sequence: TGTGCCAGCAGCTCGCTAGCGGTTAGCTCCTACAATGAGCAGTTCTTC. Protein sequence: CASSSLAVSSYNEQFF.

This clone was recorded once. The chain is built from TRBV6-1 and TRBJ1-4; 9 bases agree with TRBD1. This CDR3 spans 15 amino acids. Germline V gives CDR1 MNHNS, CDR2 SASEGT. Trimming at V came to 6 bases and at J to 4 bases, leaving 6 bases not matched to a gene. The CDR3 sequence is CASSLGQGNNEKLFF. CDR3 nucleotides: TGTGCCAGCAGCCTCGGACAGGGGAATAATGAAAAACTGTTTTTT.

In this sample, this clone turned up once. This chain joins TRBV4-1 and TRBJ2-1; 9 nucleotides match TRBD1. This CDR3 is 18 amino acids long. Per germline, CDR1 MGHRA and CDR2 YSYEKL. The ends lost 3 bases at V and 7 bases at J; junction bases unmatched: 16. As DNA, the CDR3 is TGCGCCAGCAGCCACCCACCATCCGGGACAGGGAGATTGAATGAGCAGTTCTTC. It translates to CASSHPPSGTGRLNEQFF.

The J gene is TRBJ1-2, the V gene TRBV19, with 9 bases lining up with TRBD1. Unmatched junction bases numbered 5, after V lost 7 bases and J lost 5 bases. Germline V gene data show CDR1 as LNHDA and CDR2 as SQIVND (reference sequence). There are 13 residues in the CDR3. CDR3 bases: TGTGCCAGTACCTTGGACAGGGGTTATGGCTACACCTTC. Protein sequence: CASTLDRGYGYTF.

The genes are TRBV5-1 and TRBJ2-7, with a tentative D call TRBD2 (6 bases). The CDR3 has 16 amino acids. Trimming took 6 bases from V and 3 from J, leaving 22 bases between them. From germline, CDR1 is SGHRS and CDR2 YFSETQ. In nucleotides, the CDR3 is TGCGCCAGCAATCCAAAGCTGGGGGGAGGTAGCTACGAGCAGTACTTC. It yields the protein CASNPKLGGGSYEQYF.

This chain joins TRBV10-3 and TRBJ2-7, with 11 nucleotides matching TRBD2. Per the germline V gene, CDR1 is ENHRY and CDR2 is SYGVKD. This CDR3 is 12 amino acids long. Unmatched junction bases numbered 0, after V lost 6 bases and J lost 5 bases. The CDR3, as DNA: TGTGCCATCAGACTAGCGGGAGACGAGCAGTACTTC. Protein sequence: CAIRLAGDEQYF.

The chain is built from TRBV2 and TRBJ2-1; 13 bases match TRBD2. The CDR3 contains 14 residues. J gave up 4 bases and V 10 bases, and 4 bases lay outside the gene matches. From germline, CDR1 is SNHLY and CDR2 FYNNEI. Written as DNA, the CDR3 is TGTGCCACCTCGGGACTAGCGGGATACAATGAGCAGTTCTTC. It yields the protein CATSGLAGYNEQFF.

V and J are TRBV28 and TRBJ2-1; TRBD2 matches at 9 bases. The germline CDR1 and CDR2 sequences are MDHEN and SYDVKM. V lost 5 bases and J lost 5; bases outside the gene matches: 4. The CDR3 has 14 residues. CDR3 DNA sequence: TGTGCCAGCAGTCCGGGACTAGCCCACAATGAGCAGTTCTTC. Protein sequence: CASSPGLAHNEQFF. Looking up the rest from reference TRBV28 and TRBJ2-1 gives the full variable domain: DVKVTQSSRYLVKRTGEKVFLECVQDMDHENMFWYRQDPGLGLRLIYFSYDVKMKEKGDIPEGYSVSREKKERFSLILESASTNQTSMYLCASSPGLAHNEQFFGPGTRLTVL.

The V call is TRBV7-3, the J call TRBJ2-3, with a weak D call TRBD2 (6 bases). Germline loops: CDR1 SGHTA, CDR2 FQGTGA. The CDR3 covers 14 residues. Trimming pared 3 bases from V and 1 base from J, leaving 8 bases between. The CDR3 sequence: CASSFGSRTDTQYF. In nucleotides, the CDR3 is TGTGCCAGCAGCTTCGGGAGTCGCACAGATACGCAGTATTTT.

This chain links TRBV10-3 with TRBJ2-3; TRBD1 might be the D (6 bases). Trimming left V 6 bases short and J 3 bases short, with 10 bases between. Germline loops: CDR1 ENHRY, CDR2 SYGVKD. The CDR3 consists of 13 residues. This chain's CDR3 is CAISLQGTDTQYF. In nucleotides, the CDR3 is TGTGCCATCAGCTTACAGGGTACAGATACGCAGTATTTT.

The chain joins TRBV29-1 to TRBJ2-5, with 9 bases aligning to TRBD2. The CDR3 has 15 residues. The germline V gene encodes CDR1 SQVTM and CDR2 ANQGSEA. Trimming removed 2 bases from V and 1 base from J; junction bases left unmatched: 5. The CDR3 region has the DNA TGCAGCGTTGAATGGGTGACTAGCGGCCAAGAGACCCAGTACTTC. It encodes CSVEWVTSGQETQYF.

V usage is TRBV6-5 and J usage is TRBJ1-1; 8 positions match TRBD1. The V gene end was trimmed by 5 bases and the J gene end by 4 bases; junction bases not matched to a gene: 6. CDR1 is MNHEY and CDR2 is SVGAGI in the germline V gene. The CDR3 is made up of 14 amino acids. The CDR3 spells CASSGQGSTTEAFF. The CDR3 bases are TGTGCCAGCAGTGGACAGGGCTCGACCACTGAAGCTTTCTTT.